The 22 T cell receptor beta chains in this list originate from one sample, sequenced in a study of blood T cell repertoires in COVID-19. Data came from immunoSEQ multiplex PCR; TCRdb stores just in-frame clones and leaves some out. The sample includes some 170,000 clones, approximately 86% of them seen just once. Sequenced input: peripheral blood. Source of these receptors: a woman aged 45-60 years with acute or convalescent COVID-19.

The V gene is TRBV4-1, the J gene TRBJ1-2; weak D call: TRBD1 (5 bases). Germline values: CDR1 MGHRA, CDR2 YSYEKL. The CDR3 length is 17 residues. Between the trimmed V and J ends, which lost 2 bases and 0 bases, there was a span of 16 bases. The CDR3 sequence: CASSQRQRERANYGYTF. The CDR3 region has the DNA TGCGCCAGCAGCCAAAGACAGAGAGAAAGGGCTAACTATGGCTACACCTTC.

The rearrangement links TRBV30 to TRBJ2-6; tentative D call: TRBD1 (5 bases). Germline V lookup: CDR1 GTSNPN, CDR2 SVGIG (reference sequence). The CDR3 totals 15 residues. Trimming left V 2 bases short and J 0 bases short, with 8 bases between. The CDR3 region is CAWSTGTSGANVLTF. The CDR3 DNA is TGTGCCTGGAGTACAGGCACCTCTGGGGCCAACGTCCTGACTTTC.

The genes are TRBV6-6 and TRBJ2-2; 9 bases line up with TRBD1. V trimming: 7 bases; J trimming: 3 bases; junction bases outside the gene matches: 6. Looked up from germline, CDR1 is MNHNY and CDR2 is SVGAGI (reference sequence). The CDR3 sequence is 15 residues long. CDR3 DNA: TGTGCCAGCAAAACAGGGGGCGGGCACACCGGGGAGCTGTTTTTT. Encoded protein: CASKTGGGHTGELFF.

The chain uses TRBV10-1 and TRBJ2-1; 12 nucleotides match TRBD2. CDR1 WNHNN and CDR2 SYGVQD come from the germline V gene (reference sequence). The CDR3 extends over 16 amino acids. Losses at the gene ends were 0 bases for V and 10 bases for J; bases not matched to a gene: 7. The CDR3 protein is CASSESVTSGRGEQFF. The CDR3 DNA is TGCGCCAGCAGTGAGTCGGTGACTAGCGGGAGAGGGGAGCAGTTCTTC.

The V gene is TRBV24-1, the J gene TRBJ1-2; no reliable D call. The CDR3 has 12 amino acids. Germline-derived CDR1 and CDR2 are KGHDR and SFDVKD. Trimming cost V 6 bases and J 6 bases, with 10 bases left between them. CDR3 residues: CATSHGRDGYTF. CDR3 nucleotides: TGTGCCACCAGTCATGGGAGGGATGGCTACACCTTC.

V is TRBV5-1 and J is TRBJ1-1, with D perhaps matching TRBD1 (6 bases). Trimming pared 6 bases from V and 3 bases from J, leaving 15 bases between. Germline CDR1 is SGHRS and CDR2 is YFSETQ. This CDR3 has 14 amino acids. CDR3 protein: CASTRGGVDTEAFF. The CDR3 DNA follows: TGCGCCAGCACTAGAGGGGGGGTTGACACTGAAGCTTTCTTT.

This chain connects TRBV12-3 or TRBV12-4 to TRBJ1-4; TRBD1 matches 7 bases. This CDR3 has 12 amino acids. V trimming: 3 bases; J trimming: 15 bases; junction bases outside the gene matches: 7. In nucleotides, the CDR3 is TGTGCCAGCAGTTTTTCCCAGGGGGGCTTGTTTTTT. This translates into CASSFSQGGLFF.

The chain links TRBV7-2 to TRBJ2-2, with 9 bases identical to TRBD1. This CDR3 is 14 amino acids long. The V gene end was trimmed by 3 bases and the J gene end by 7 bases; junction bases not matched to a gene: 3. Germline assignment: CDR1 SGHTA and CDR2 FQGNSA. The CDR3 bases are TGTGCCAGCAGCTTTAGACAGGGGGACGGGGAGCTGTTTTTT. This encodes CASSFRQGDGELFF.

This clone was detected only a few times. CDR3 loop: CASSVEASWDTDTQYF. The CDR3 DNA reads as TGTGCCAGCAGCGTAGAGGCTAGCTGGGACACAGATACGCAGTATTTT. The V and J genes are TRBV9 and TRBJ2-3, with TRBD2 as a possible D gene (5 bases). Germline V lookup: CDR1 SGDLS, CDR2 YYNGEE. The CDR3 has 16 amino acids. The V end lost 0 bases, the J end lost 2 bases, and 13 bases lay between the germline ends.

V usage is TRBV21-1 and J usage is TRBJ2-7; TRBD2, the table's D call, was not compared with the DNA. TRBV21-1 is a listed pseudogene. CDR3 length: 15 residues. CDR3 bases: TGTGCCAGCAGCACCCCGACTGCCCACTCCTACGAGCAGTACTTC. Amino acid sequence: CASSTPTAHSYEQYF.

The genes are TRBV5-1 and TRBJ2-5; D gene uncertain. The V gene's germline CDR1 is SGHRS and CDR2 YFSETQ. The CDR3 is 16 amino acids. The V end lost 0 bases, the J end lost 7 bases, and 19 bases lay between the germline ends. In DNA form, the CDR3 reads TGCGCCAGCAGCTTGGGAGGCGGTGAAACCTATGGGACCCAGTACTTC. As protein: CASSLGGGETYGTQYF.

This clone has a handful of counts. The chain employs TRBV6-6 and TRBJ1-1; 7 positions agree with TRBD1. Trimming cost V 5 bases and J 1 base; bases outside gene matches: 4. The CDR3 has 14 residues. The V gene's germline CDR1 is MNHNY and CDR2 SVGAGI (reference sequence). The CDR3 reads CASSIDRENTEAFF. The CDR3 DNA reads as TGTGCCAGCAGTATCGACAGGGAGAACACTGAAGCTTTCTTT.

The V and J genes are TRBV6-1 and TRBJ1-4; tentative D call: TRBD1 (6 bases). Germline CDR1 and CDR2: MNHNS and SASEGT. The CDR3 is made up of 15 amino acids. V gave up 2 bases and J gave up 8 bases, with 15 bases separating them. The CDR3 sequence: CASSELRGAHEKLFF. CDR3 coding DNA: TGTGCCAGCAGTGAATTGCGGGGGGCTCACGAAAAACTGTTTTTT.

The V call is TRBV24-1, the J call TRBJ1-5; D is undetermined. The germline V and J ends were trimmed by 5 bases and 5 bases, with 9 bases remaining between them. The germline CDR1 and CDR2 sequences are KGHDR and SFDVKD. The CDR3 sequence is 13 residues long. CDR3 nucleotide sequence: TGTGCCACCAGTGTCGACGGGTATCAGCCCCAGCATTTT. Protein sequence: CATSVDGYQPQHF.

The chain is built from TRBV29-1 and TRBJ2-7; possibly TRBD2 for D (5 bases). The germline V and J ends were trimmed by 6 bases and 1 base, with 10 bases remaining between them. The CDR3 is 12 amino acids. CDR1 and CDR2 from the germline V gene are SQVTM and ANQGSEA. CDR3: CSVTRESYEQYF. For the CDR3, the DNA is TGCAGCGTGACCCGGGAATCCTACGAGCAGTACTTC.

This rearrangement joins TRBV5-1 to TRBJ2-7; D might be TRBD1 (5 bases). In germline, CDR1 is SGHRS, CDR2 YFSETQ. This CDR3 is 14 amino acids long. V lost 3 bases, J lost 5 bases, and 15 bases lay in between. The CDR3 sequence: CASSSALQVHEQYF. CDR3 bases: TGCGCCAGCAGCTCGGCCCTACAGGTACACGAGCAGTACTTC.

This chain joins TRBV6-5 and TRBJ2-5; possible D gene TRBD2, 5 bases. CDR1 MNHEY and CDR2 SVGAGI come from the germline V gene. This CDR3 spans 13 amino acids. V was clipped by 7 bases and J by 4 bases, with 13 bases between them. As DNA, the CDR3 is TGTGCCAGCACCCCTTCGGGGTTAGAGACCCAGTACTTC. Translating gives CASTPSGLETQYF.

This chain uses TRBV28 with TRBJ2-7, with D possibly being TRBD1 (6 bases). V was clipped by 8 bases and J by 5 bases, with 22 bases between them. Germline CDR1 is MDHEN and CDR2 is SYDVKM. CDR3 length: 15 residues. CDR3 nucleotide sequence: TGTGCCAGCTCCTACCCGGCAGGGGTCGTGGACGAGCAGTACTTC. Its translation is CASSYPAGVVDEQYF.

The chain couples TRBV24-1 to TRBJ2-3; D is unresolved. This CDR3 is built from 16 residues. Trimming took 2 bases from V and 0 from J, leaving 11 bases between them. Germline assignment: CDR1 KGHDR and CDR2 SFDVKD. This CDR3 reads CATSDYPFSSTDTQYF. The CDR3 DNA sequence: TGTGCCACCAGTGATTATCCGTTTTCTAGCACAGATACGCAGTATTTT.

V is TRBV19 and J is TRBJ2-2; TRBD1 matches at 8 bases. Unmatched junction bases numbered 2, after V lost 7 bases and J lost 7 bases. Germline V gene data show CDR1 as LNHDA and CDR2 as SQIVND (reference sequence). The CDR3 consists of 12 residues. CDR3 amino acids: CASTDRDGELFF. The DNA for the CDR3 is TGTGCCAGTACGGACAGGGACGGGGAGCTGTTTTTT.

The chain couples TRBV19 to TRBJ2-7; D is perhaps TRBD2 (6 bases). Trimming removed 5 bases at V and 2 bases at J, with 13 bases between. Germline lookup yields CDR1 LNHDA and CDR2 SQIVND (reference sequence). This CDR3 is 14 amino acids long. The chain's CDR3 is CASSLGAGTYEQYF. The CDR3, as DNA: TGTGCCAGTAGTCTCGGGGCGGGAACCTACGAGCAGTACTTC.

The CDR3 nucleotides read TGTGCCAGCAGTTACCTGGGTGGAGGGACTGAAGCTTTCTTT. Its translation is CASSYLGGGTEAFF. The chain uses TRBV6-2 or TRBV6-3 and TRBJ1-1, with no clear D. Germline V gene lookup returns CDR1 MNHEY and CDR2 SVGEGT. This CDR3 comprises 14 residues. Deletions cut 2 bases from V and 5 bases from J, with 12 bases between.